Below, one TCR beta chain is given with its context. Its antigen is undetermined. TCRdb reprocessed the 5' RACE reads and reports one entry per CDR3 protein, with no DNA. The sample data list nearly 450,000 distinct CDR3 sequences. This specimen comes from a study of monozygotic twins with inflammatory bowel disease. This CDR3 has 13 residues. Per the germline V gene, CDR1 is SQVTM and CDR2 is ANQGSEA. Findings and caveats of the study: IBD patients, compared with healthy twins, shared fewer clonotypes with others (especially with disease activity).

The sample taken for sequencing was blood. V and J are TRBV29-1 and TRBJ2-1; TCRdb's D call of TRBD2 is untestable without DNA. The sequence was collected from a human donor with ulcerative colitis or Crohn's disease, or a healthy co-twin of an affected twin (not recorded which). The CDR3 sequence is CSVDLAGVGEQFF.